These 5 T cell receptor beta chains originate from one sample sequenced in a study of T cells in Graves' hyperthyroidism and ophthalmopathy (dated by TCRdb to about 2019). The library was made by multiplex PCR. The sample was run on an Illumina HiSeq 2000. The TCR beta CDR3 regions were amplified from the RNA transcripts. The first round of RT-PCR for the TCR CDR3 was performed with the HTBI primer set and the Qiagen OneStep RT-PCR kit. TCRdb handled the public reads itself, with Q25 trimming in fastp and clone calling in MiXCR, and kept productive beta chains. Entries that share a CDR3 protein sequence are merged under the most common genes and DNA. Counted in this sample were under 550,000 distinct CDR3 sequences; approximately 20% of them appeared once. The ten largest account for over 45% of the sample. Material: blood. All receptors derive from a man aged 40-50 years with Graves' ophthalmopathy.

In DNA form, the CDR3 reads TGCAGTGCTAGTGAGGGGGACTATAATTCACCCCTCCACTTT. Protein product: CSASEGDYNSPLHF. This rearrangement joins TRBV20-1 to TRBJ1-6; D may be TRBD1 (6 bases). The V end lost 3 bases, the J end lost 3 bases, and 9 bases lay between the germline ends. The CDR3 length is 14 residues. CDR1 and CDR2 from the germline V gene are DFQATT and SNEGSKA (reference sequence).

The chain recombines TRBV19 with TRBJ2-7, with 9 bases fitting TRBD2. Looked up from germline, CDR1 is LNHDA and CDR2 is SQIVND (reference sequence). CDR3 length: 15 amino acids. The V and J ends lost 2 bases and 6 bases, in that order; junction bases with no gene match: 8. As DNA, the CDR3 is TGTGCCAGTAGTATAACCCTAGCGGGATACGTCGAGCAGTACTTC. It yields the protein CASSITLAGYVEQYF.

In this sample, this clonotype turned up a few times. This chain joins TRBV18 and TRBJ2-1; no clear D gene. The germline V gene has CDR1 KGHSH and CDR2 LQKENI. The V end lost 4 bases, the J end lost 5 bases, and 9 bases lay between the germline ends. This CDR3 spans 13 amino acids. CDR3 sequence: CASSQIAHNEQFF. The CDR3 DNA is TGTGCCAGCTCACAAATTGCCCACAATGAGCAGTTCTTC.

The table lists this clonotype with many counts. The chain uses TRBV11-2 and TRBJ1-2; no definite D call. Trimming stripped 5 bases from V and 8 bases from J, with 18 bases between. The CDR3 is 14 residues long. CDR1 and CDR2 from the germline V gene are SGHAT and FQNNGV. Here the CDR3 reads CASSSTDRIYGYTF. CDR3 in DNA: TGTGCCAGCAGCAGCACTGACCGGATTTACGGCTACACCTTC. Combining the CDR3 with reference TRBV11-2 and TRBJ1-2 gives the whole variable domain EAGVAQSPRYKIIEKRQSVAFWCNPISGHATLYWYQQILGQGPKLLIQFQNNGVVDDSQLPKDRFSAERLKGVDSTLKIQPAKLEDSAVYLCASSSTDRIYGYTFGSGTRLTVV.

Details on this clonotype: This may arise from a read error, as a much more abundant clone is one base away. The CDR3 does not close with the conserved phenylalanine or tryptophan, likely indicating a read error. The rearrangement joins TRBV2 to TRBJ2-3; 8 bases align to TRBD2. CDR1 SNHLY and CDR2 FYNNEI come from the germline V gene. With 4 bases clipped from V and 2 bases from J, the junction kept 8 bases outside the gene matches. The CDR3 sequence is 16 residues long. This CDR3 reads CASSVSSGSVTDTQYL. The DNA of the CDR3 is TGTGCCAGCAGTGTATCGAGCGGGAGCGTCACAGATACGCAGTATCTT.